This T cell receptor (beta chain) came from a study of shared clonotypes between healthy human individuals. Study-level information: Used for every donor were three CD4 naive, three CD4 memory, two CD8 naive and one CD8 memory plate. Study conclusions and caveats: Non-shared clonotypes showed lower generation probabilities than clonotypes common to all four donors.

Researchers divided each subset's genomic DNA evenly across several immunoSEQ plates. Profiled with immunoSEQ multiplex PCR; TCRdb holds only in-frame clones, not every one. The profile covers more than 1 million clones, with about 80% appearing a single time and 0.4% to 0.55% taken by the ten largest. This CDR3 contains 14 residues. The germline gives CDR1 SGHRS, CDR2 YFSETQ. Germline trimming cut 1 base from V and 5 bases from J; bases unmatched to any gene: 3. This clone was recorded only once. Its specificity is unknown. This TCR came from a man between 18 and 35 years old in good health. Some clones in this sample may be carry-over from other donors' samples. The chain combines TRBV5-1 with TRBJ2-3, with 8 bases fitting TRBD2. Sequencing was carried out using memory CD4+ T cells from PBMCs. Sample subset: CD45RA-negative fraction. CDR3 in amino acids: CASSLRLAGDTQYF. CDR3 DNA: TGCGCCAGCAGCTTGCGCCTAGCGGGAGATACGCAGTATTTT.